This is a list of T cell receptor beta chains from one sample in a study of metastatic and nonmetastatic thyroid tumors. TCRdb re-analyzed the PCR reads using MiXCR. The table records 4,700 or so clones, roughly 21% of them present only once. Sequencing was carried out using tumor tissue. The source of these receptors is a male donor with papillary thyroid cancer or a benign thyroid nodule (not recorded which). Some clones in this sample may be carry-over from other donors' samples. The CDR3 runs from the conserved cysteine through the conserved F or W. The order of the fields is J gene, D gene, CDR3 length, clone size, V gene, CDR3 DNA, CDR3 protein. D genes are given only for firm matches. The listing skips clone size in some rows; elsewhere it reads once, few, many or a size class.

J: TRBJ2-7
D: TRBD2
length: 15
size: .
V: TRBV7-8
DNA: TGTGCCAGCAGCTTGGCCCTAGCGGGAGTTGACGAGCAGTACTTC
CDR3: CASSLALAGVDEQYF

J: TRBJ2-7
D: .
length: 14
size: .
V: TRBV7-9
DNA: TGTGCCAGCAGCCCACCATGGGTTTCCTACGAGCAGTACTTC
CDR3: CASSPPWVSYEQYF

J: TRBJ2-1
D: .
length: 15
size: .
V: TRBV5-1
DNA: TGCGCCAGCAGCTCGGCGGTGTGTTCCTACAATGAGCAGTTCTTC
CDR3: CASSSAVCSYNEQFF

J: TRBJ2-6
D: .
length: 18
size: once
V: TRBV11-1
DNA: TGTGCCAGCAGCTTTAGGAGGCAGGGTCCCTCTGGGGCCAACGTCCTGACTTTC
CDR3: CASSFRRQGPSGANVLTF

J: TRBJ2-3
D: .
length: 11
size: medium-sized
V: TRBV12-3/TRBV12-4
DNA: TGTGCCAGCAGTTCCGGGACTGATTACGAATTT
CDR3: CASSSGTDYEF

J: TRBJ1-2
D: .
length: 16
size: .
V: TRBV9
DNA: TGTGCCAGCAGCGTAGGACCGGATCCAGGGGTTAGTGGCTACACCTTC
CDR3: CASSVGPDPGVSGYTF

J: TRBJ1-1
D: .
length: 13
size: .
V: TRBV7-9
DNA: TGTGCCAGCAGCTCACAGAGGACAGCTGAAGCTTTCTTT
CDR3: CASSSQRTAEAFF

J: TRBJ2-3
D: TRBD2
length: 16
size: .
V: TRBV4-1
DNA: TGCGCCAGCAGCGCCCGACTAGCGGGATTGGCAGATACGCAGTATTTT
CDR3: CASSARLAGLADTQYF

J: TRBJ1-2
D: .
length: 15
size: .
V: TRBV28
DNA: TGTGCCAGCAGTTCCCCCCGGGCAGGCGACTATGGCTACACCTTC
CDR3: CASSSPRAGDYGYTF

J: TRBJ1-2
D: .
length: 14
size: once
V: TRBV5-1
DNA: TGCGCCAGCAGCTCCGCCGGCCCCGAGGGGGGCTACACCTTC
CDR3: CASSSAGPEGGYTF

J: TRBJ2-1
D: TRBD2
length: 16
size: medium-sized
V: TRBV5-1
DNA: TGCGCCAGCAGCCCGGGACTAGCGGGAGCGTACAATGAGCAGTTCTTC
CDR3: CASSPGLAGAYNEQFF

J: TRBJ2-7
D: .
length: 11
size: .
V: TRBV20-1
DNA: TGCAGTGCGGATGGGGGTGTCGAGCAGTACTTC
CDR3: CSADGGVEQYF

J: TRBJ2-1
D: .
length: 13
size: .
V: TRBV4-3
DNA: TGCGCCAGCAGCCAAGATGGGGACAATGAGCAGTTCTTC
CDR3: CASSQDGDNEQFF

J: TRBJ2-5
D: .
length: 13
size: .
V: TRBV10-3
DNA: TGTGCCATCAGTGTCAGCGGTGAAGAGACCCAGTACTTC
CDR3: CAISVSGEETQYF

J: TRBJ1-6
D: .
length: 14
size: medium-sized
V: TRBV11-2
DNA: TGTGCCAGCAGCTTAGACCCCGGAATTTCACCCCTCCACTTT
CDR3: CASSLDPGISPLHF

J: TRBJ2-2
D: TRBD1
length: 15
size: medium-sized
V: TRBV7-9
DNA: TGTGCCAGCAGGCCCGGGACAGCGAACACCGGGGAGCTGTTTTTT
CDR3: CASRPGTANTGELFF

J: TRBJ2-1
D: TRBD1
length: 14
size: .
V: TRBV20-1
DNA: TGCAGTGCGATCCGGGACAGGGGCCACAATGAGCAGTTCTTC
CDR3: CSAIRDRGHNEQFF

J: TRBJ1-5
D: .
length: 13
size: large
V: TRBV6-5
DNA: TGTGCCAGCAGTTACGGCAGGGGACAGCCCCAGCATTTT
CDR3: CASSYGRGQPQHF

J: TRBJ2-1
D: TRBD2
length: 15
size: many
V: TRBV9
DNA: TGTGCCAGCAGCGTAGTAGCGGGAGGGGGCGATGAGCAGTTCTTC
CDR3: CASSVVAGGGDEQFF

J: TRBJ2-2
D: TRBD2
length: 16
size: .
V: TRBV11-3
DNA: TGTGCCAGCAGCTTAACTCTAGCGGGAAGGACCGGGGAGCTGTTTTTT
CDR3: CASSLTLAGRTGELFF

J: TRBJ2-7
D: .
length: 13
size: .
V: TRBV20-1
DNA: TGCAGTGCTAGAGATATACAGGTTTACGAGGACTGCTTC
CDR3: CSARDIQVYEDCF

J: TRBJ1-1
D: TRBD1
length: 12
size: medium-sized
V: TRBV20-1
DNA: TGCAGTCCTTACAGGGGACGCACTGAAGCTTTCTTT
CDR3: CSPYRGRTEAFF

J: TRBJ2-1
D: .
length: 13
size: medium-sized
V: TRBV11-2
DNA: TGTGCCAGCAGCTTAGAAGTATCGGGAGAGCAGTTCTTC
CDR3: CASSLEVSGEQFF

J: TRBJ1-1
D: .
length: 14
size: .
V: TRBV11-2
DNA: TGTGCCAGCAGCCCGCAAGGGGGGGTGGCTGAAGCTTTCTTT
CDR3: CASSPQGGVAEAFF

J: TRBJ2-3
D: .
length: 15
size: medium-sized
V: TRBV7-9
DNA: TGTGCCAGCACCATGGCAGGGACCCCCACAGATACGCAGTATTTT
CDR3: CASTMAGTPTDTQYF

J: TRBJ2-4
D: TRBD2
length: 17
size: many
V: TRBV4-1
DNA: TGCGCCAGCAGCCATGTGACTAGCGGCATAGCCAAAAACATTCAGTACTTC
CDR3: CASSHVTSGIAKNIQYF

J: TRBJ2-7
D: .
length: 14
size: many
V: TRBV5-6
DNA: TGTGCCAGCAGCTTGGCTACGGGACCGGACGAGCAGTACTTC
CDR3: CASSLATGPDEQYF

J: TRBJ2-6
D: .
length: 19
size: medium-sized
V: TRBV19
DNA: TGTGCCAGTAGTATAGCCAAAATACAGGGCTACTCTGGGGCCAACGTCCTGACTTTC
CDR3: CASSIAKIQGYSGANVLTF

J: TRBJ2-5
D: TRBD2
length: 15
size: medium-sized
V: TRBV7-8
DNA: TGTGCCAGCAGCTTTACTAGCGGCTACCAAGAGACCCAGTACTTC
CDR3: CASSFTSGYQETQYF

J: TRBJ2-7
D: TRBD2
length: 14
size: .
V: TRBV20-1
DNA: TGCAGTGCCCTAGGACTAGCGGCCTCCTACGAGCAGTACTTC
CDR3: CSALGLAASYEQYF

J: TRBJ1-5
D: .
length: 16
size: .
V: TRBV6-1
DNA: TGTGCCAGCAGTGAAGCTCCGGGTTCAGGCAATCAGCCCCAGCATTTT
CDR3: CASSEAPGSGNQPQHF

J: TRBJ2-1
D: .
length: 11
size: few
V: TRBV28
DNA: TGTGCCAGCACCGACCTTAATGAGCAGTTCTTC
CDR3: CASTDLNEQFF

J: TRBJ2-2
D: TRBD1
length: 15
size: few
V: TRBV29-1
DNA: TGCAGCTCTGGGGAGTGGACAGGGGTCTCCGGGGAGCTGTTTTTT
CDR3: CSSGEWTGVSGELFF

J: TRBJ2-5
D: .
length: 13
size: .
V: TRBV5-1
DNA: TGCGCCAGCAGCTCGGGGGTCAAAGAGACCCATTACTTC
CDR3: CASSSGVKETHYF